Presented here are 16 T cell receptor beta chains from one specimen sequenced in a study of blood T cell repertoires in COVID-19. Assay used: immunoSEQ multiplex PCR; TCRdb lists only in-frame clones, some missing. Of roughly 300,000 clones in the sample, about 82% were seen once. The sample was peripheral blood. Receptors were obtained from a woman aged 45-65 years with acute or convalescent COVID-19.

The chain has TRBV5-4 and TRBJ1-2, with TRBD1 matching 8 bases. Germline values: CDR1 SGHNT, CDR2 YYREEE (reference sequence). Trimming cost V 5 bases and J 8 bases; bases outside gene matches: 11. The CDR3 contains 14 residues. CDR3 in DNA: TGTGCCAGCAGACCCCGGACAGGGACATGGGGCTACACCTTC. This translates into CASRPRTGTWGYTF. Complete variable domain (other parts from reference TRBV5-4 and TRBJ1-2): ETGVTQSPTHLIKTRGQQVTLRCSSQSGHNTVSWYQQALGQGPQFIFQYYREEENGRGNFPPRFSGLQFPNYSSELNVNALELDDSALYLCASRPRTGTWGYTFGSGTRLTVV.

The V gene is TRBV6-1, the J gene TRBJ2-7; 7 positions match TRBD1. The CDR3 is 16 amino acids. Germline CDR1 is MNHNS and CDR2 is SASEGT. The ends lost 4 bases at V and 4 bases at J; junction bases unmatched: 13. The CDR3 protein is CASSALPGTAIYEQYF. CDR3 nucleotide sequence: TGTGCCAGCAGTGCCCTCCCCGGGACAGCTATTTACGAGCAGTACTTC.

This clone was seen a handful of times. This chain connects TRBV29-1 to TRBJ2-7; 9 nucleotides line up with TRBD1. There are 17 residues in the CDR3. CDR1 and CDR2 from the germline V gene are SQVTM and ANQGSEA. J gave up 0 bases and V 4 bases, and 13 bases lay outside the gene matches. For the CDR3, the DNA is TGCAGCGTTGCGGGGACAGGGAGTATACGCCCCTCCTACGAGCAGTACTTC. It encodes CSVAGTGSIRPSYEQYF.

The chain couples TRBV19 to TRBJ1-5; perhaps TRBD1 as D (6 bases). V was cut by 3 bases and J by 0 bases, with 12 bases left in between. This CDR3 contains 16 residues. The germline V gene has CDR1 LNHDA and CDR2 SQIVND (reference sequence). This CDR3 is CASSIGQQYSNQPQHF. CDR3 nucleotides: TGTGCCAGTAGTATCGGACAGCAGTATAGCAATCAGCCCCAGCATTTT. Complete variable domain (other parts from reference TRBV19 and TRBJ1-5): DGGITQSPKYLFRKEGQNVTLSCEQNLNHDAMYWYRQDPGQGLRLIYYSQIVNDFQKGDIAEGYSVSREKKESFPLTVTSAQKNPTAFYLCASSIGQQYSNQPQHFGDGTRLSIL.

This sequence joins TRBV30 and TRBJ1-5, with a tentative D call TRBD1 (6 bases). V gave up 2 bases and J gave up 0 bases, with 20 bases separating them. Germline V lookup: CDR1 GTSNPN, CDR2 SVGIG (reference sequence). This CDR3 has 18 amino acids. For the CDR3, the DNA is TGTGCCTGGAGTCAGGGGTTTCGAAGCAGAGATAGCAATCAGCCCCAGCATTTT. Protein product: CAWSQGFRSRDSNQPQHF. Filled out from reference TRBV30 and TRBJ1-5, the complete variable domain reads SQTIHQWPATLVQPVGSPLSLECTVEGTSNPNLYWYRQAAGRGLQLLFYSVGIGQISSEVPQNLSASRPQDRQFILSSKKLLLSDSGFYLCAWSQGFRSRDSNQPQHFGDGTRLSIL.

The V call is TRBV30, the J call TRBJ2-5, with 8 nucleotides matching TRBD1. Germline lookup yields CDR1 GTSNPN and CDR2 SVGIG (reference sequence). The CDR3 spans 14 residues. With V trimmed by 1 base and J by 5 bases, 6 bases remained unmatched. CDR3 sequence: CAWSATGGWETQYF. For the CDR3, the DNA is TGTGCCTGGAGTGCCACAGGGGGTTGGGAGACCCAGTACTTC.

About this clone itself: The germline gene is not matched at one end of the junction; a read error may be the cause. This chain links TRBV5-4 with TRBJ1-1; D perhaps matches TRBD1 (6 bases). The CDR3 contains 14 residues. CDR1 SGHNT and CDR2 YYREEE come from the germline V gene (reference sequence). The CDR3 is CASSTGQMNAEAFF. In nucleotides, the CDR3 is TGTGCCAGCAGCACTGGACAGATGAACGCTGAAGCTTTCTTT.

The chain uses TRBV4-2 and TRBJ1-4; possibly TRBD1 for D (5 bases). The CDR3 loop spans 16 amino acids. Deletions cut 4 bases from V and 2 bases from J, with 14 bases between. Germline V CDR1 and CDR2: LGHNA, YNFKEQ. Here the CDR3 reads CASSLYDSPTNEKLFF. Here the CDR3 DNA reads TGTGCCAGCAGCCTATACGACAGCCCGACTAATGAAAAACTGTTTTTT.

This clone was seen a handful of times. This chain joins TRBV24-1 and TRBJ2-1; TRBD1 might be the D (6 bases). V dropped 3 bases and J dropped 5 bases, with 10 bases sitting between them. This CDR3 is built from 14 residues. CDR1 and CDR2 from the germline V gene are KGHDR and SFDVKD. This CDR3 is CATSDTRDNNEQFF. The CDR3 DNA reads TGTGCCACCAGTGATACCCGGGACAACAATGAGCAGTTCTTC.

The chain recombines TRBV18 with TRBJ2-1, with TRBD2 matching 10 bases. The CDR3 contains 15 residues. J was trimmed by 7 bases and V by 6 bases; bases with no gene match: 9. Germline V gives CDR1 KGHSH, CDR2 LQKENI. CDR3 DNA sequence: TGTGCCAGCTCCCTCCTAGCGGGAGCCCGGAATGAGCAGTTCTTC. Its translation: CASSLLAGARNEQFF.

The chain carries TRBV24-1 and TRBJ2-7; TRBD2 matches at 8 bases. Germline assignment: CDR1 KGHDR and CDR2 SFDVKD. The CDR3 totals 16 residues. The trim removed 7 bases at V and 0 bases at J, leaving 10 bases unmatched. The CDR3, as DNA: TGTGCCACCAGCCTCCTCACTAGCGGCCTCTCCTACGAGCAGTACTTC. It specifies CATSLLTSGLSYEQYF.

The gene calls are TRBV6-2 or TRBV6-3 and TRBJ1-5; tentative D call: TRBD1 (5 bases). The CDR3 length is 16 residues. Trimming left V 3 bases short and J 5 bases short, with 17 bases between. Germline-derived CDR1 and CDR2 are MNHEY and SVGEGT. CDR3 sequence reads: CASSYTGREGDQPQHF. CDR3 sequence (DNA): TGTGCCAGCAGTTATACGGGCAGGGAAGGGGATCAGCCCCAGCATTTT.

In this sample, this clone turned up a few times. The chain carries TRBV5-1 and TRBJ1-1; 8 nucleotides line up with TRBD1. CDR3 length: 16 residues. The germline gives CDR1 SGHRS, CDR2 YFSETQ. V was clipped by 4 bases and J by 2 bases; unmatched bases: 10. The CDR3 sequence: CASSPGQGRFNTEAFF. The CDR3 DNA reads TGCGCCAGCAGCCCTGGACAGGGTAGGTTCAACACTGAAGCTTTCTTT.

This sequence joins TRBV7-3 and TRBJ2-2, with D possibly TRBD2 on 6 matching bases. CDR1 SGHTA and CDR2 FQGTGA come from the germline V gene. The CDR3 spans 16 residues. Between the trimmed V and J ends, which lost 4 bases and 2 bases, there was a span of 14 bases. The CDR3 here is CASSYLGGLNTGELFF. In DNA, the CDR3 is TGTGCCAGCAGCTACCTCGGGGGACTTAACACCGGGGAGCTGTTTTTT.

Only one count was recorded for this clone. The J gene is TRBJ2-2, the V gene TRBV6-1, with 7 bases lining up with TRBD2. The CDR3 runs 13 residues. V gave up 6 bases and J gave up 6 bases; unmatched junction bases: 4. Germline loops: CDR1 MNHNS, CDR2 SASEGT. This CDR3 is CASRMGGAGELFF. CDR3 in DNA: TGTGCCAGCAGAATGGGGGGGGCCGGGGAGCTGTTTTTT.

The chain has TRBV18 and TRBJ1-5; 9 nucleotides line up with TRBD1. Trimming cost V 7 bases and J 6 bases; bases outside gene matches: 4. The CDR3 runs to 13 residues. Germline V gene sequence: CDR1 KGHSH, CDR2 LQKENI. DNA for the CDR3: TGTGCCAGCTTACAGGGGGCATCTCAGCCCCAGCATTTT. Amino acids: CASLQGASQPQHF.